These T cell receptor beta chains were read from a single sample in a study of control samples from healthy donors and cancer patients. Using immunoSEQ multiplex PCR, the repertoire was profiled, and TCRdb retains in-frame clones only, with some absent. Of 100,000 to 150,000 clones listed, roughly 91% were seen once; the top ten hold around 7.6%. Sequencing input: PBMCs. The receptors come from a man in his forties or fifties with head and neck cancer. The CDR3 runs from the conserved cysteine through the conserved F or W. D genes are given only for firm matches. Clone size is stated in some rows and not others, as once, few, many or a class when expanded.

abundance: once; v_gene: TRBV6-2/TRBV6-3; d_gene: TRBD2; j_gene: TRBJ2-1; CDR3nt: TGTGCCAGCAGTTCCCAGCGGGCGGGGGGCCGGTACAATGAGCAGTTCTTC; CDR3aa: CASSSQRAGGRYNEQFF
abundance: .; v_gene: TRBV11-1; d_gene: .; j_gene: TRBJ2-7; CDR3nt: TGTGCCAGCGGGCCTCGGGGCAGCGGCGAGCAGTACTTC; CDR3aa: CASGPRGSGEQYF
abundance: .; v_gene: TRBV7-8; d_gene: .; j_gene: TRBJ1-4; CDR3nt: TGTGCCAGCAGCACTAGCCGGGACCTTGAGGATGAAAAACTGTTTTTT; CDR3aa: CASSTSRDLEDEKLFF
abundance: .; v_gene: TRBV5-6; d_gene: .; j_gene: TRBJ1-3; CDR3nt: TGTGCCAGCAGCTATGGAAACACCATATATTTT; CDR3aa: CASSYGNTIYF
abundance: .; v_gene: TRBV28; d_gene: .; j_gene: TRBJ1-1; CDR3nt: TGTGCCAGCAGCCAAAATGACCGACCGTCGCGAGAAGCTTTCTTT; CDR3aa: CASSQNDRPSREAFF
abundance: .; v_gene: TRBV7-8; d_gene: .; j_gene: TRBJ2-7; CDR3nt: TGTGCCAGCAGCTTGGGCGGGCTCTCCTACGAGCAGTACTTC; CDR3aa: CASSLGGLSYEQYF
abundance: .; v_gene: TRBV6-4; d_gene: TRBD1; j_gene: TRBJ1-2; CDR3nt: TGTGCCAGCAGTGCCCAGGGGGGATACTATGGCTACACCTTC; CDR3aa: CASSAQGGYYGYTF
abundance: .; v_gene: TRBV5-4; d_gene: TRBD1; j_gene: TRBJ2-5; CDR3nt: TGTGCCAGCAGCACCGGGACAGGGGGCGAGACCCAGTACTTC; CDR3aa: CASSTGTGGETQYF
abundance: few; v_gene: TRBV5-4; d_gene: .; j_gene: TRBJ1-2; CDR3nt: TGTGCCAGCAGCTTATCCTCCCGGGCACCGTACTATGGCTACACCTTC; CDR3aa: CASSLSSRAPYYGYTF
abundance: .; v_gene: TRBV30; d_gene: TRBD1; j_gene: TRBJ2-7; CDR3nt: TGTGCCTGGAACACAGGGGGTTCCTACGAGCAGTACTTC; CDR3aa: CAWNTGGSYEQYF
abundance: once; v_gene: TRBV7-9; d_gene: .; j_gene: TRBJ1-4; CDR3nt: TGTGCCAGCACGCGGCTTAATGAAAAACTGTTTTTT; CDR3aa: CASTRLNEKLFF
abundance: .; v_gene: TRBV7-9; d_gene: TRBD2; j_gene: TRBJ2-3; CDR3nt: TGTGCCAGCAGCGCCCGGCGGCCTAGCGGGAGCACAGATACGCAGTATTTT; CDR3aa: CASSARRPSGSTDTQYF
abundance: .; v_gene: TRBV5-6; d_gene: .; j_gene: TRBJ2-1; CDR3nt: TGTGCCAGCAGCTTTCGCGGGAATGAGCAGTTCTTC; CDR3aa: CASSFRGNEQFF
abundance: .; v_gene: TRBV6-1; d_gene: .; j_gene: TRBJ2-1; CDR3nt: TGTGCCAGCAGTGAAGGAGGGTACGGGATCGATGAGCAGTTCTTC; CDR3aa: CASSEGGYGIDEQFF
abundance: .; v_gene: TRBV3-1/TRBV3-2; d_gene: .; j_gene: TRBJ2-7; CDR3nt: TGTGCCAGCAGCCAAGGCGCGGGCTACGAGCAGTACTTC; CDR3aa: CASSQGAGYEQYF
abundance: .; v_gene: TRBV15; d_gene: .; j_gene: TRBJ1-3; CDR3nt: TGTGCCACCAGCACGCCGGGATCTGGAAACACCATATATTTT; CDR3aa: CATSTPGSGNTIYF
abundance: .; v_gene: TRBV7-8; d_gene: .; j_gene: TRBJ2-4; CDR3nt: TGTGCCAGCAGCTTTTTCGTCTTTGCGGGGACGTCAGGCAACATTCAGTACTTC; CDR3aa: CASSFFVFAGTSGNIQYF
abundance: .; v_gene: TRBV11-2; d_gene: .; j_gene: TRBJ2-2; CDR3nt: TGTGCCAGCAGCTTAGATCGGGGGACCGGGGAGCTGTTTTTT; CDR3aa: CASSLDRGTGELFF
abundance: .; v_gene: TRBV5-8; d_gene: TRBD2; j_gene: TRBJ2-3; CDR3nt: TGTGCCAGCAGCCCTAGCGGGGTGGAAGATACGCAGTATTTT; CDR3aa: CASSPSGVEDTQYF
abundance: once; v_gene: TRBV4-1; d_gene: .; j_gene: TRBJ1-6; CDR3nt: TGCGCCAGCAGCACCCGGGACCAGAGCTCCTATAATTCACCCCTCCACTTT; CDR3aa: CASSTRDQSSYNSPLHF
abundance: .; v_gene: TRBV10-2; d_gene: TRBD2; j_gene: TRBJ2-3; CDR3nt: TGCGCCAGCAACCCAGGGACTAGCGGGAGGGGGACAGATACGCAGTATTTT; CDR3aa: CASNPGTSGRGTDTQYF
abundance: .; v_gene: TRBV7-2; d_gene: .; j_gene: TRBJ2-3; CDR3nt: TGTGCCAGCAGCTTAAACTCCCCCAGCACAGATACGCAGTATTTT; CDR3aa: CASSLNSPSTDTQYF
abundance: .; v_gene: TRBV4-2; d_gene: TRBD1; j_gene: TRBJ2-1; CDR3nt: TGTGCCAGCAGCCAAGACAGGGGGTACAATGAGCAGTTCTTC; CDR3aa: CASSQDRGYNEQFF
abundance: once; v_gene: TRBV5-1; d_gene: TRBD2; j_gene: TRBJ2-1; CDR3nt: TGCGCCAGCAGCTCCGGGACTAGCGCAGACTTCTCCTACAATGAGCAGTTCTTC; CDR3aa: CASSSGTSADFSYNEQFF
abundance: .; v_gene: TRBV3-1/TRBV3-2; d_gene: .; j_gene: TRBJ1-2; CDR3nt: TGTGCCAGCAGCCGCGGGGGGGTCGGCTACACCTTC; CDR3aa: CASSRGGVGYTF
abundance: .; v_gene: TRBV3-1/TRBV3-2; d_gene: .; j_gene: TRBJ1-2; CDR3nt: TGTGCCAGCAGCCAAGGCTCGGGCTTTCCCGAGTATGGCTACACCTTC; CDR3aa: CASSQGSGFPEYGYTF
abundance: .; v_gene: TRBV29-1; d_gene: .; j_gene: TRBJ2-3; CDR3nt: TGCAGCGATTACAGGGAAGAGGGAGATACGCAGTATTTT; CDR3aa: CSDYREEGDTQYF
abundance: .; v_gene: TRBV19; d_gene: .; j_gene: TRBJ1-1; CDR3nt: TGTGCCAGTACACGACAGTTGATGAACACTGAAGCTTTCTTT; CDR3aa: CASTRQLMNTEAFF
abundance: .; v_gene: TRBV5-1; d_gene: TRBD1; j_gene: TRBJ2-2; CDR3nt: TGCGCCGGCGGACAGGGGGATGGGACCGGGGAGCTGTTTTTT; CDR3aa: CAGGQGDGTGELFF
abundance: .; v_gene: TRBV28; d_gene: .; j_gene: TRBJ2-1; CDR3nt: TGTGCCAGCAGCCTGGCCCTAGTGGTCGACTCCTACAATGAGCAGTTCTTC; CDR3aa: CASSLALVVDSYNEQFF
abundance: .; v_gene: TRBV29-1; d_gene: .; j_gene: TRBJ1-4; CDR3nt: TGCAGCGTCTTGACCGGAGGGGCGAGTGAAAAACTGTTTTTT; CDR3aa: CSVLTGGASEKLFF
abundance: .; v_gene: TRBV18; d_gene: .; j_gene: TRBJ2-2; CDR3nt: TGTGCCAGCTCACCACAGGAGGACACCGGGGAGCTGTTTTTT; CDR3aa: CASSPQEDTGELFF
abundance: .; v_gene: TRBV5-1; d_gene: TRBD2; j_gene: TRBJ2-3; CDR3nt: TGCGCCAGCACCCCCGGGACTAGCGGGGCCACAGATACGCAGTATTTT; CDR3aa: CASTPGTSGATDTQYF
abundance: .; v_gene: TRBV19; d_gene: TRBD2; j_gene: TRBJ2-3; CDR3nt: TGTGCCAGTAGTTCCGGGACTAGCGGGATCACAGATACGCAGTATTTT; CDR3aa: CASSSGTSGITDTQYF
abundance: .; v_gene: TRBV5-8; d_gene: TRBD2; j_gene: TRBJ2-3; CDR3nt: TGTGCCAGCAGCCCCGGGACTAGCGAGACAGATACGCAGTATTTT; CDR3aa: CASSPGTSETDTQYF
abundance: .; v_gene: TRBV30; d_gene: .; j_gene: TRBJ2-7; CDR3nt: TGTGCCTGGAGTGTACGAACAGGGCAGTACTTC; CDR3aa: CAWSVRTGQYF
abundance: .; v_gene: TRBV19; d_gene: .; j_gene: TRBJ1-4; CDR3nt: TGTGCCAGTAGTGACCAGGGTGTTGCCTTTAAACTGTTTTTT; CDR3aa: CASSDQGVAFKLFF
abundance: .; v_gene: TRBV4-1; d_gene: TRBD1; j_gene: TRBJ2-7; CDR3nt: TGCGCCAGCAGCCAACGACAGGGGGGCTTCTACGAGCAGTACTTC; CDR3aa: CASSQRQGGFYEQYF
abundance: .; v_gene: TRBV28; d_gene: .; j_gene: TRBJ2-7; CDR3nt: TGTGCCAGCAGTCCCCCAAGAGGGGGACAGTACTTC; CDR3aa: CASSPPRGGQYF
abundance: few; v_gene: TRBV10-2; d_gene: .; j_gene: TRBJ1-5; CDR3nt: TGCGCCAGCACCACAGGGTGGGCTCAGCCCCAGCATTTT; CDR3aa: CASTTGWAQPQHF
abundance: .; v_gene: TRBV7-9; d_gene: .; j_gene: TRBJ2-7; CDR3nt: TGTGCCTCCGGGCAGGGTTCCGAGCAGTACTTC; CDR3aa: CASGQGSEQYF
abundance: .; v_gene: TRBV28; d_gene: .; j_gene: TRBJ2-5; CDR3nt: TGTGCCAGCAGAAGTTTAGACCAAGAGACCCAGTACTTC; CDR3aa: CASRSLDQETQYF
abundance: .; v_gene: TRBV4-1; d_gene: .; j_gene: TRBJ2-2; CDR3nt: TGCGCCAGCAGCCAAGGTGGCGGGCAGAACACCGGGGAGCTGTTTTTT; CDR3aa: CASSQGGGQNTGELFF
abundance: .; v_gene: TRBV19; d_gene: .; j_gene: TRBJ2-1; CDR3nt: TGTGCCAGTAGTATAGGCCTCATAGGGTACAATGAGCAGTTCTTC; CDR3aa: CASSIGLIGYNEQFF
abundance: .; v_gene: TRBV27; d_gene: .; j_gene: TRBJ1-1; CDR3nt: TGTGCCAGCAGTTTGGGGGCGGTTAGGGTTGCTTTCTTT; CDR3aa: CASSLGAVRVAFF
abundance: .; v_gene: TRBV18; d_gene: TRBD2; j_gene: TRBJ2-7; CDR3nt: TGTGCCAGCTCACCAGTGGACTCCGGGACTAGCGTCTACGAGCAGTACTTC; CDR3aa: CASSPVDSGTSVYEQYF
abundance: .; v_gene: TRBV27; d_gene: TRBD1; j_gene: TRBJ1-1; CDR3nt: TGTGCCAGCAGCACCTGGCAGGGGGAAGGTAACACTGAAGCTTTCTTT; CDR3aa: CASSTWQGEGNTEAFF
abundance: .; v_gene: TRBV28; d_gene: .; j_gene: TRBJ2-7; CDR3nt: TGTGCCAGCAGCATTTCGATCCGAGGTTACGAGCAGTACTTC; CDR3aa: CASSISIRGYEQYF
abundance: .; v_gene: TRBV30; d_gene: .; j_gene: TRBJ2-5; CDR3nt: TGTGCCTGGAGTGTTGTAGGGGGTTGGGAGACCCAGTACTTC; CDR3aa: CAWSVVGGWETQYF
abundance: .; v_gene: TRBV5-1; d_gene: .; j_gene: TRBJ2-5; CDR3nt: TGCGCCAGCAGCTTGGAGACCCAAGAGACCCAGTACTTC; CDR3aa: CASSLETQETQYF
abundance: .; v_gene: TRBV29-1; d_gene: TRBD2; j_gene: TRBJ2-1; CDR3nt: TGCAGCGTTGCTAAAGGGACTAGCGGGAGCTATGAGCAGTTCTTC; CDR3aa: CSVAKGTSGSYEQFF
abundance: .; v_gene: TRBV21-1; d_gene: .; j_gene: TRBJ2-3; CDR3nt: TGTGCCAGCAGCGAACAGGGAGCAGATACGCAGTATTTT; CDR3aa: CASSEQGADTQYF
abundance: .; v_gene: TRBV6-6; d_gene: TRBD1; j_gene: TRBJ1-2; CDR3nt: TGTGCCAGCAGCCCGGGACAGGGGACCGGAGGCTACACCTTC; CDR3aa: CASSPGQGTGGYTF
abundance: .; v_gene: TRBV11-2; d_gene: TRBD2; j_gene: TRBJ2-7; CDR3nt: TGTGCCAGCAGGCCCCCAGGGACTACCTACGAGCAGTACTTC; CDR3aa: CASRPPGTTYEQYF
abundance: .; v_gene: TRBV2; d_gene: TRBD1; j_gene: TRBJ1-5; CDR3nt: TGTGCCAGCAGCGTACAGGGGTTCTATAATCAGCCCCAGCATTTT; CDR3aa: CASSVQGFYNQPQHF
abundance: .; v_gene: TRBV6-5; d_gene: .; j_gene: TRBJ1-4; CDR3nt: TGTGCCAGCAGGACAGAACAATCCGTAGATGAAAAACTGTTTTTT; CDR3aa: CASRTEQSVDEKLFF
abundance: .; v_gene: TRBV5-1; d_gene: .; j_gene: TRBJ1-4; CDR3nt: TGCGCCAGCAGCTTGGAGGGGCCAGGTGAAAAACTGTTTTTT; CDR3aa: CASSLEGPGEKLFF